This T cell receptor beta chain is drawn from a study of somatic mutations in cytotoxic T cells in rheumatoid arthritis. Using immunoSEQ multiplex PCR, the repertoire was profiled, and TCRdb retains in-frame clones only, with some absent. The profile shows about 15,000 clones, 72% of them singletons. The CDR3 is made up of 13 amino acids. V shed 9 bases and J shed 3 bases, with 14 bases lying between them. CDR1 is SEHNR, CDR2 FQNEAQ, per germline (reference sequence). The TCR was taken from an adult with rheumatoid arthritis. The sample consisted of CD8+ T cells sorted from blood. V and J are TRBV7-9 and TRBJ1-1; D not certain. CDR3 DNA: TGTGCCAGTAAGGGTCGCGAGTACACTGAAGCTTTCTTT. This sequence encodes CASKGREYTEAFF. The whole variable domain, filled in from reference TRBV7-9 and TRBJ1-1, reads DTGVSQNPRHKITKRGQNVTFRCDPISEHNRLYWYRQTLGQGPEFLTYFQNEAQLEKSRLLSDRFSAERPKGSFSTLEIQRTEQGDSAMYLCASKGREYTEAFFGQGTRLTVV.